This T cell receptor (beta chain) was sequenced during a study of blood T cell repertoires in COVID-19. Study-wide context: From the United States, Italy and Spain came samples of acute and convalescent COVID-19. In each case, the material was cDNA or gDNA derived from T cells, B-cell-depleted T cells, or PBMCs.

Trimming cost V 5 bases and J 7 bases; bases outside gene matches: 6. The CDR3 length is 14 residues. Germline lookup yields CDR1 SGHAT and CDR2 FQNNGV. Source study methods: Estimates of nucleated cell counts were drawn from the amplification of reference gene primers. Only in-frame clones appear in the TCRdb table, and some are missing; sequencing was by immunoSEQ multiplex PCR. Clone size and V and J calls were adopted from that table, with D and trimming inferred from the DNA. The table includes 250,000 or so clones, about 80% detected once. This clone was recorded a few times. Sample: peripheral blood. The receptor's source is a young man who had recovered from COVID-19. The chain recombines TRBV11-2 with TRBJ2-2; 8 bases are a match to TRBD2. The CDR3 loop is CASSPVRGGGELFF. Here the CDR3 DNA reads TGTGCCAGCAGCCCCGTCCGGGGGGGCGGGGAGCTGTTTTTT.